Following are 11 T cell receptor beta chains from one sample sequenced in a study of T cells after yellow fever vaccination. TCRdb called the 5' RACE reads again in MiXCR, with one record for every CDR3 protein. In the table there are 340,000 or so distinct CDR3 sequences, 9.5% to 15% of which are singletons. The material was CD4+ T cells sorted from PBMCs, obtained 15 days after the yellow fever booster vaccination. These receptor sequences come from a man aged 18 to 35 who received the YFV17D yellow fever vaccine.

The V gene is TRBV4-1, the J gene TRBJ2-1; 7 nucleotides line up with TRBD2. This CDR3 is 14 amino acids long. The V gene's germline CDR1 is MGHRA and CDR2 YSYEKL. The J segment lost 12 bases and the V segment lost 4 bases, leaving 12 bases of the junction unmatched. The CDR3 DNA sequence: TGCGCCAGCAGCCCACTGAACGCGGGGGATGGGCAGTTCTTC. Its translation: CASSPLNAGDGQFF.

This clonotype was seen many times. J is TRBJ2-2 and V is TRBV24-1; the match to TRBD1 covers 7 bases. This CDR3 spans 13 amino acids. Trimming took 8 bases from V and 6 from J; bases not matched to a gene: 5. CDR1 and CDR2 from the germline V gene are KGHDR and SFDVKD. The CDR3, as DNA: TGTGCCACCAACGAGGGGGCCTCCGGGGAGCTGTTTTTT. Protein sequence: CATNEGASGELFF.

As concerns this clonotype: One junction end disagrees with the germline gene, perhaps due to a read error. The chain links TRBV7-7 to TRBJ2-5; 12 bases agree with TRBD1. Looked up from germline, CDR1 is SSHAT and CDR2 is FNYEAQ (reference sequence). The CDR3 loop spans 16 amino acids. In nucleotides, the CDR3 is TGTGCTAGCAGCTTAGGGGACAGGGGGCGTGGAGAGACCCTGTACTTC. Its translation: CASSLGDRGRGETLYF. The full variable domain, rest sourced from reference TRBV7-7 and TRBJ2-5, is GAGVSQSPRYKVTKRGQDVTLRCDPISSHATLYWYQQALGQGPEFLTYFNYEAQPDKSGLPSDRFSAERPEGSISTLTIQRTEQRDSAMYRCASSLGDRGRGETLYFGPGTRLLVL.

There are a few counts of this clonotype. This sequence joins TRBV29-1 and TRBJ1-2, with D unresolved. Germline-derived CDR1 and CDR2 are SQVTM and ANQGSEA. V was clipped by 4 bases and J by 5 bases, with 14 bases between them. The CDR3 has 13 residues. CDR3 sequence: CSVALIGEYGYTF. CDR3 in DNA: TGCAGCGTTGCCCTAATAGGAGAATATGGCTACACCTTC.

Regarding this clonotype: An end of the junction does not agree with germline; a read error may underlie this. V usage is TRBV15 and J usage is TRBJ2-7; D is undetermined. Germline CDR1 LNHNV, CDR2 YYDKDF (reference sequence). The CDR3 is 12 residues long. The CDR3 DNA reads TGTGCCACCACCAGAGTTGCGGACGAGCAGTACTTC. It encodes CATTRVADEQYF.

The V and J genes are TRBV6-2 or TRBV6-3 and TRBJ2-1; unclear D gene. The germline V gene encodes CDR1 MNHEY and CDR2 SVGEGT. V was cut by 0 bases and J by 5 bases, with 8 bases left in between. The CDR3 covers 14 residues. The CDR3 coding sequence is TGTGCCAGCAGTTACTCCTCCCCACACAATGAGCAGTTCTTC. Translation: CASSYSSPHNEQFF.

This clonotype was observed a few times. V and J are TRBV5-6 and TRBJ1-6; the match to TRBD1 covers 8 bases. Per germline, CDR1 SGHDT and CDR2 YYEEEE. Trimming at V came to 5 bases and at J to 8 bases, leaving 6 bases not matched to a gene. CDR3 length: 14 amino acids. CDR3 region: CASRQGGQDSPLHF. The CDR3 DNA reads TGTGCCAGCAGACAGGGGGGTCAAGATTCACCCCTCCACTTT.

This clonotype has just a few counts. The rearrangement joins TRBV15 to TRBJ2-2, with 11 bases identical to TRBD2. Germline V gene data show CDR1 as LNHNV and CDR2 as YYDKDF (reference sequence). The CDR3 consists of 20 residues. V lost 0 bases to trimming and J lost 5 bases; unmatched junction nucleotides: 14. CDR3 sequence: CATSRDVEVLASGGTGELFF. The CDR3 DNA reads as TGTGCCACCAGCAGAGATGTAGAGGTGTTGGCTAGCGGGGGGACCGGGGAGCTGTTTTTT.

This sequence joins TRBV2 and TRBJ2-7; 8 positions agree with TRBD1. The CDR3 runs 15 residues. V trimming: 1 base; J trimming: 5 bases; junction bases outside the gene matches: 7. CDR1 is SNHLY and CDR2 is FYNNEI in the germline V gene. Here the CDR3 reads CASSEVGARGHEQYF. CDR3 nucleotides: TGTGCCAGCAGTGAAGTTGGCGCCAGGGGGCACGAGCAGTACTTC.

This clonotype was seen more than once but under ten times. This chain connects TRBV5-1 to TRBJ2-6; 13 bases are a match to TRBD2. V lost 4 bases, J lost 0 bases, and 10 bases stayed unmatched. This CDR3 spans 20 amino acids. Germline assignment: CDR1 SGHRS and CDR2 YFSETQ. CDR3 bases: TGCGCCAGCAGCAAAGGACTAGCGGGGGCGTATCCCTCTGGGGCCAACGTCCTGACTTTC. This gives the protein CASSKGLAGAYPSGANVLTF.

V usage is TRBV27 and J usage is TRBJ2-2, with D tentatively TRBD2 (5 bases). Germline-derived CDR1 and CDR2 are MNHEY and SMNVEV (reference sequence). CDR3 length equals 16 residues. V lost 2 bases to trimming and J lost 4 bases, with 14 bases between them. In nucleotides, the CDR3 is TGTGCCAGCAGTTTACTCCGGGGATTGGGCACCGGGGAGCTGTTTTTT. It codes for CASSLLRGLGTGELFF.